A single sample is the source of the 16 T cell receptor beta chains below, sequenced in a study of blood T cell repertoires in COVID-19. Repertoires were generated with immunoSEQ multiplex PCR, while TCRdb's copy carries only in-frame clones and drops some. Among 16,000 or so clones listed, 70% to 90% were seen once. Sequencing input: peripheral blood. These TCRs come from a human donor in a cohort sampled during active COVID-19.

The genes are TRBV25-1 and TRBJ2-3; D ambiguous. Trimming left V 0 bases short and J 0 bases short, with 10 bases between. Germline assignment: CDR1 MGHDK and CDR2 SYGVNS. The CDR3 runs 16 residues. CDR3: CASSEYTFTSTDTQYF. CDR3 nucleotides: TGTGCCAGCAGTGAATATACTTTCACTAGCACAGATACGCAGTATTTT. The entire variable domain, with the rest obtained from reference TRBV25-1 and TRBJ2-3, is as follows: EADIYQTPRYLVIGTGKKITLECSQTMGHDKMYWYQQDPGMELHLIHYSYGVNSTEKGDLSSESTVSRIRTEHFPLTLESARPSHTSQYLCASSEYTFTSTDTQYFGPGTRLTVL.

The chain combines TRBV6-2 or TRBV6-3 with TRBJ1-1; D is possibly TRBD1 (5 bases). V dropped 5 bases and J dropped 6 bases, with 16 bases sitting between them. This CDR3 comprises 14 residues. The germline V gene has CDR1 MNHEY and CDR2 SVGEGT. The CDR3 protein is CASSPPRRDSEAFF. The CDR3 DNA sequence: TGTGCCAGCAGTCCCCCGAGGAGGGACTCTGAAGCTTTCTTT.

V and J are TRBV19 and TRBJ1-2; the match to TRBD1 covers 12 bases. The ends lost 0 bases at V and 2 bases at J; junction bases unmatched: 7. In germline, CDR1 is LNHDA, CDR2 SQIVND (reference sequence). This CDR3 spans 18 amino acids. The CDR3, as DNA: TGTGCCAGTAGTATAGACAACTCGGGACAGGGGGCAAACTATGGCTACACCTTC. This sequence encodes CASSIDNSGQGANYGYTF.

The V and J genes are TRBV21-1 and TRBJ1-2; the table's D gene call, TRBD1, was not cross checked with the DNA. TRBV21-1 is listed as a pseudogene. This CDR3 has 16 amino acids. The CDR3 protein is CASSGWPQGANYGYTF. In DNA form, the CDR3 reads TGTGCCAGCAGCGGCTGGCCTCAGGGGGCCAACTATGGCTACACCTTC.

In nucleotides, the CDR3 is TGTGCCAGCAGCCGACAGGGGCGTAACTATGGCTACACCTTC. Protein sequence: CASSRQGRNYGYTF. The chain employs TRBV7-9 and TRBJ1-2; 8 nucleotides align to TRBD1. V lost 5 bases and J lost 1; bases outside the gene matches: 3. CDR3 length: 14 residues. The germline V gene has CDR1 SEHNR and CDR2 FQNEAQ (reference sequence).

The J gene is TRBJ1-1, the V gene TRBV7-9; 7 nucleotides agree with TRBD1. This CDR3 comprises 16 residues. The germline CDR1 and CDR2 sequences are SEHNR and FQNEAQ (reference sequence). J lost 2 bases, V lost 5 bases, and 11 bases had no gene match. CDR3 region: CASSPPLGQLNTEAFF. The CDR3 DNA reads as TGTGCCAGCAGCCCGCCCTTGGGACAGCTAAACACTGAAGCTTTCTTT.

This clone appeared a single time. In DNA form, the CDR3 reads TGTGCCAGCTCACCAGCACTAGCGGGGGGCGCCTACAATGAGCAGTTCTTC. Translation: CASSPALAGGAYNEQFF. The chain joins TRBV18 to TRBJ2-1; TRBD2 matches 12 bases. This CDR3 region has 17 residues. CDR1 is KGHSH and CDR2 is LQKENI in the germline V gene. The trim removed 2 bases at V and 2 bases at J, leaving 4 bases unmatched.

This chain connects TRBV10-3 to TRBJ1-5; TRBD1 aligns across 8 bases. The CDR3 totals 15 residues. The V segment lost 6 bases and the J segment 5 bases; nucleotides outside the gene matches: 9. CDR1 is ENHRY and CDR2 is SYGVKD in the germline V gene. CDR3 sequence: CAISAIGQGDQPQHF. In nucleotides, the CDR3 is TGTGCCATCAGCGCCATTGGACAGGGAGATCAGCCCCAGCATTTT.

The chain has TRBV6-4 and TRBJ2-3; 14 nucleotides align to TRBD2. The CDR3 runs 17 residues. Losses at the gene ends were 2 bases for V and 3 bases for J; bases not matched to a gene: 4. Germline V gene data show CDR1 as MRHNA and CDR2 as SNTAGT. As DNA, the CDR3 is TGTGCCAGCAGTGACGGGACTAGCGGGGGTGGAACAGATACGCAGTATTTT. This encodes CASSDGTSGGGTDTQYF.

The chain has TRBV5-4 and TRBJ1-2, with TRBD1 matching over 7 bases. Trimming took 4 bases from V and 2 from J; bases not matched to a gene: 8. This CDR3 region has 15 residues. CDR1 is SGHNT and CDR2 is YYREEE in the germline V gene (reference sequence). CDR3 sequence: CASSIQTGPNYGYTF. As DNA, the CDR3 is TGTGCCAGCAGCATCCAGACAGGGCCGAACTATGGCTACACCTTC.

The V call is TRBV3-1 (or the pseudogene TRBV3-2), the J call TRBJ2-7; D may be TRBD2 (8 bases). Trimming cost V 4 bases and J 5 bases, with 18 bases left between them. The CDR3 is made up of 15 amino acids. The germline V gene encodes CDR1 LGHDT and CDR2 YNNKEL (reference sequence). The CDR3 reads CASSPGGGAYHEQYF. The CDR3 bases are TGTGCCAGCAGCCCGGGAGGGGGCGCTTACCACGAGCAGTACTTC.

This rearrangement joins TRBV3-1 (or the pseudogene TRBV3-2) to TRBJ2-6; D may be TRBD2 (5 bases). The germline V gene has CDR1 LGHDT and CDR2 YNNKEL (reference sequence). Between the trimmed V and J ends, which lost 8 bases and 0 bases, there was a span of 11 bases. This CDR3 spans 15 amino acids. The CDR3 DNA reads TGTGCCAGCCGCCCCGGGGACTCTGGGGCCAACGTCCTGACTTTC. It specifies CASRPGDSGANVLTF.

This rearrangement joins TRBV4-1 to TRBJ2-5, with 9 bases fitting TRBD2. The CDR3 extends over 16 amino acids. V lost 4 bases, J lost 2 bases, and 8 bases stayed unmatched. Germline CDR1 is MGHRA and CDR2 is YSYEKL. DNA of the CDR3: TGCGCCAGCAGCCTTGTTAGCGGGGGACTACAAGAGACCCAGTACTTC. Residues: CASSLVSGGLQETQYF.

The chain employs TRBV7-2 and TRBJ2-5; 10 bases agree with TRBD2. The CDR3 has 16 residues. The ends lost 4 bases at V and 5 bases at J; junction bases unmatched: 10. Looked up from germline, CDR1 is SGHTA and CDR2 is FQGNSA. In nucleotides, the CDR3 is TGTGCCAGCAGCTCCTCCTCTAGCGGGGGAAGGGAGACCCAGTACTTC. Translated, it gives CASSSSSSGGRETQYF.

The J gene is TRBJ2-7, the V gene TRBV6-1; the match to TRBD1 covers 9 bases. The CDR3 contains 15 residues. Trimming took 1 base from V and 3 from J; bases not matched to a gene: 4. Germline-derived CDR1 and CDR2 are MNHNS and SASEGT. CDR3 sequence: CASSEGTGAFYEQYF. CDR3 DNA: TGTGCCAGCAGTGAAGGGACAGGGGCCTTCTACGAGCAGTACTTC.

The chain's CDR3 is CAWSVQINEKLFF. For the CDR3, the DNA is TGTGCCTGGAGTGTACAGATTAATGAAAAACTGTTTTTT. The J gene is TRBJ1-4, the V gene TRBV30; D unclear. The CDR3 runs 13 residues. V lost 0 bases and J 4 bases, leaving 6 bases between the germline ends. Germline-derived CDR1 and CDR2 are GTSNPN and SVGIG (reference sequence).